This T cell receptor beta chain was profiled in a study of vaccination and CD4 T cells after COVID-19. Study information: Post-COVID draws followed diagnosis by a median roughly 99 days (range 35 to 161). Study conclusions and caveats: Median numbers of SARS-CoV-2-reactive clonotypes increased from about 20 to 38 (not a significant change).

The Oncomine TCR Beta short-read assay was applied to DNA of cultured CD4+ T cells. The template was genomic DNA from cultured CD4+ T cells. TCRdb redid the calling of the PCR reads with MiXCR, one entry per CDR3 protein. The data contain 11,000 to 15,000 distinct CDR3 sequences, more than 55% of them singletons. Treatment denoted: 10-day PBMC culture with coronavirus spike peptide pools or control peptides (ViraFEST assay). As concerns this clonotype: What it recognizes is unknown.

V was cut by 6 bases and J by 7 bases, with 4 bases left in between. Germline loops: CDR1 MDHEN, CDR2 SYDVKM. The CDR3 covers 11 residues. The chain recombines TRBV28 with TRBJ1-6, with no clear D. The sequence was collected from a human donor who had recovered from COVID-19. Sequencing was performed on CD4+ T cells from blood, cultured in vitro. This CDR3 reads CASRGNSPLHF. CDR3 DNA sequence: TGTGCCAGCAGGGGGAATTCACCCCTCCACTTT.